The present T cell receptor (beta chain) was sequenced within a study of OX40 agonist ivuxolimab in advanced cancers. The overall study: Partial responses, seen in three patients, involved one hepatocellular carcinoma and two cutaneous melanomas. Broader study findings: Some of the lowest clonal expansion was seen in partial responders at 0.1-3.0 mg/kg. Blood T cells, both CD4+ and CD8+, expanded clonally by week 6 at 0.1 to 3.0 mg/kg.

The table came from immunoSEQ multiplex PCR; TCRdb's copy has only in-frame clones and leaves some out. The sample consists of roughly 65,000 clones, around 91% of them appearing once. For this clone: Its antigen is currently unknown.

Patients with autoimmune history or systemic immunosuppression were excluded. The CDR3 contains 22 residues. The sample was CD4+ or CD8+ T cells sorted from blood, taken in a trial of the OX40 agonist ivuxolimab. The chain has TRBV12-2 and TRBJ2-5; TRBD1, the D gene given by the table, was not confirmed from the DNA. TRBV12-2 is a documented pseudogene. The receptor comes from an adult with an advanced solid tumor such as melanoma, head and neck, liver or kidney cancer. CDR3: CASRLGYEAGCIGVSSEETQYF. In DNA, the CDR3 is TGTGCAAGTCGCTTAGGTTACGAAGCAGGTTGTATAGGGGTCTCTTCGGAAGAGACCCAGTACTTC.